Presented here are 20 T cell receptor beta chains from one specimen sequenced in a study of OX40 agonist ivuxolimab in advanced cancers. Library construction relied on the immunoSEQ multiplex PCR assay. TCRdb carries this immuneACCESS record with in-frame sequences only. Its versions omit some clonotypes, under half of them owing to an unresolved V gene in the studies checked, with the rest unexplained. This sample comprises about 58,000 clones, around nine tenths of them detected only once. The ten largest clones take up over 3% of the sample. The sample was CD4+ or CD8+ T cells sorted from blood, taken in a trial of the OX40 agonist ivuxolimab. The receptors were gathered from an adult with an advanced solid tumor such as melanoma, head and neck, liver or kidney cancer.

J is TRBJ2-2 and V is TRBV9, with D unclear. The V gene's germline CDR1 is SGDLS and CDR2 YYNGEE. This CDR3 is 13 amino acids long. Trimming left V 0 bases short and J 4 bases short, with 4 bases between. The CDR3 sequence: CASSVAVTGELFF. The CDR3 region has the DNA TGTGCCAGCAGCGTAGCCGTCACCGGGGAGCTGTTTTTT.

CDR3 protein: CASSSSWTGDSPLHF. The CDR3 DNA is TGTGCCAGCAGTTCTTCTTGGACGGGTGATTCACCCCTCCACTTT. The genes are TRBV2 and TRBJ1-6; no definite D call. The length of the CDR3 is 15 residues. Germline-derived CDR1 and CDR2 are SNHLY and FYNNEI. Trimming removed 5 bases at V and 8 bases at J, with 16 bases between.

The chain links TRBV11-2 to TRBJ2-7, with D maybe TRBD1 (5 bases). This CDR3 is built from 15 residues. The V and J ends lost 2 bases and 2 bases respectively, with 13 bases between them. CDR1 is SGHAT, CDR2 FQNNGV, per germline. As DNA, the CDR3 is TGTGCCAGCAGCTTATTATTGGGGCTCACCTACGAGCAGTACTTC. This sequence encodes CASSLLLGLTYEQYF.

This chain uses TRBV7-9 with TRBJ2-5, with 8 bases lining up with TRBD1. V shed 6 bases, J shed 3 bases, and the junction held 9 bases outside the gene matches. CDR1 and CDR2 from the germline V gene are SEHNR and FQNEAQ (reference sequence). The CDR3 is made up of 15 amino acids. CDR3 protein: CASSQQGVREETQYF. The DNA for the CDR3 is TGTGCCAGCAGTCAACAGGGGGTCAGAGAAGAGACCCAGTACTTC. The full variable domain, rest sourced from reference TRBV7-9 and TRBJ2-5, is DTGVSQNPRHKITKRGQNVTFRCDPISEHNRLYWYRQTLGQGPEFLTYFQNEAQLEKSRLLSDRFSAERPKGSFSTLEIQRTEQGDSAMYLCASSQQGVREETQYFGPGTRLLVL.

The V gene is TRBV20-1, the J gene TRBJ2-1; D remains ambiguous. Germline V gene lookup returns CDR1 DFQATT and CDR2 SNEGSKA (reference sequence). V was clipped by 4 bases and J by 1 base, with 2 bases between them. This CDR3 comprises 11 residues. Written as DNA, the CDR3 is TGCAGTGCTACTTCCTACAATGAGCAGTTCTTC. Its protein product is CSATSYNEQFF.

This chain connects TRBV30 to TRBJ1-4, with no clear D. Trimming took off 0 bases at V and 2 bases at J, with 10 bases between the two ends. Germline V lookup: CDR1 GTSNPN, CDR2 SVGIG (reference sequence). CDR3 length: 15 amino acids. The CDR3 bases are TGTGCCTGGAGTGTAAGGAGGGCGACTAATGAAAAACTGTTTTTT. The encoded protein is CAWSVRRATNEKLFF. The full variable domain, with the rest looked up from reference TRBV30 and TRBJ1-4, is SQTIHQWPATLVQPVGSPLSLECTVEGTSNPNLYWYRQAAGRGLQLLFYSVGIGQISSEVPQNLSASRPQDRQFILSSKKLLLSDSGFYLCAWSVRRATNEKLFFGSGTQLSVL.

This chain uses TRBV28 with TRBJ1-6; D is undetermined. The CDR3 has 21 residues. Germline values: CDR1 MDHEN, CDR2 SYDVKM. V lost 6 bases to trimming and J lost 1 base, with 28 bases between them. The CDR3 reads CASRHNLGKVTTGSYNSPLHF. CDR3 coding DNA: TGTGCCAGCAGACATAACCTAGGGAAGGTGACGACGGGATCCTATAATTCACCCCTCCACTTT. The full variable domain, its missing parts supplied by reference TRBV28 and TRBJ1-6, is DVKVTQSSRYLVKRTGEKVFLECVQDMDHENMFWYRQDPGLGLRLIYFSYDVKMKEKGDIPEGYSVSREKKERFSLILESASTNQTSMYLCASRHNLGKVTTGSYNSPLHFGNGTRLTVT.

The rearrangement joins TRBV28 to TRBJ2-1; no definite D call. The CDR3 covers 11 residues. V lost 7 bases and J 10 bases, leaving 11 bases between the germline ends. CDR1 and CDR2 (germline): MDHEN, SYDVKM. CDR3 in amino acids: CASTSTREQFF. As DNA, the CDR3 is TGTGCCAGCACTTCGACGCGAGAGCAGTTCTTC.

This rearrangement joins TRBV6-5 to TRBJ2-7, with D maybe TRBD2 (5 bases). The germline V gene has CDR1 MNHEY and CDR2 SVGAGI. The CDR3 is 16 residues long. V was shortened by 0 bases and J by 1 base, with 13 bases between the two germline ends. The CDR3 is CASSYSTLRGSYEQYF. The CDR3 coding sequence is TGTGCCAGCAGTTACTCCACTTTACGAGGGTCCTACGAGCAGTACTTC.

The CDR3 loop is CASRHGTKAGELFF. The CDR3 nucleotides read TGTGCCAGCAGGCACGGGACGAAAGCCGGGGAGCTGTTTTTT. V and J are TRBV5-6 and TRBJ2-2; D may match TRBD1 or TRBD2 (5 bases each). V dropped 5 bases and J dropped 6 bases, with 14 bases sitting between them. The CDR3 contains 14 residues. Germline CDR1 is SGHDT and CDR2 is YYEEEE.

The rearrangement joins TRBV19 to TRBJ2-5; D possibly corresponds to TRBD1 (5 bases). The CDR3 runs to 16 residues. In germline, CDR1 is LNHDA, CDR2 SQIVND (reference sequence). V gave up 1 base and J gave up 0 bases, with 12 bases separating them. DNA of the CDR3: TGTGCCAGTAGTATAGGAGGACACAGATACCAAGAGACCCAGTACTTC. Encoded protein: CASSIGGHRYQETQYF.

The rearrangement joins TRBV27 to TRBJ2-1, with 8 bases fitting TRBD2. Germline V gene sequence: CDR1 MNHEY, CDR2 SMNVEV (reference sequence). The ends lost 5 bases at V and 1 base at J; junction bases unmatched: 10. The CDR3 is 17 amino acids. In DNA, the CDR3 is TGTGCCAGCAGTCCGCGACGACCTAGCGGGTCCTACAATGAGCAGTTCTTC. It encodes CASSPRRPSGSYNEQFF.

V gene TRBV6-5 combines with J gene TRBJ2-7; 7 nucleotides align to TRBD2. The V segment lost 2 bases and the J segment 6 bases; nucleotides outside the gene matches: 4. The CDR3 sequence is 13 residues long. Germline V lookup: CDR1 MNHEY, CDR2 SVGAGI. DNA for the CDR3: TGTGCCAGCAGTTACCTTGGGGAGGGCGAGCAGTACTTC. It specifies CASSYLGEGEQYF.

This chain links TRBV6-1 with TRBJ2-4; D not resolved. The CDR3 is 13 amino acids. V was clipped by 6 bases and J by 0 bases, with 6 bases between them. CDR1 MNHNS and CDR2 SASEGT come from the germline V gene. CDR3 DNA: TGTGCCAGCAGCCGATTAGCCAAAAACATTCAGTACTTC. Amino acid sequence: CASSRLAKNIQYF.

This clone appeared a few times. The rearrangement links TRBV27 to TRBJ2-7; D is unresolved. Germline V CDR1 and CDR2: MNHEY, SMNVEV (reference sequence). The length of the CDR3 is 15 residues. The V end was cut by 0 bases, the J end by 0 bases, with 9 bases between. CDR3 in amino acids: CASSLSIPVSYEQYF. The CDR3 DNA sequence: TGTGCCAGCAGTTTATCGATTCCCGTCTCCTACGAGCAGTACTTC.

The chain is built from TRBV18 and TRBJ1-2; 11 nucleotides agree with TRBD1. The germline CDR1 and CDR2 sequences are KGHSH and LQKENI. V gave up 5 bases and J gave up 14 bases; unmatched junction bases: 7. The CDR3 extends over 12 amino acids. CDR3 residues: CASSSGTGGPTF. The CDR3, as DNA: TGTGCCAGCTCATCCGGGACAGGGGGTCCGACCTTC.

The chain couples TRBV6-6 to TRBJ2-7; 7 positions agree with TRBD1. Germline CDR1 and CDR2: MNHNY and SVGAGI (reference sequence). The CDR3 spans 14 residues. The ends lost 0 bases at V and 6 bases at J; junction bases unmatched: 5. The CDR3 coding sequence is TGTGCCAGCAGTTACTCCGAGACAGGGATCGAGCAGTACTTC. Its translation is CASSYSETGIEQYF.

This rearrangement joins TRBV5-4 to TRBJ2-7, with 7 bases lining up with TRBD2. V was clipped by 4 bases and J by 4 bases; unmatched bases: 11. Germline lookup yields CDR1 SGHNT and CDR2 YYREEE (reference sequence). This CDR3 is 15 amino acids long. The CDR3 sequence: CASSLGTTFSYEQYF. DNA of the CDR3: TGTGCCAGCAGCCTAGGGACTACGTTTAGTTACGAGCAGTACTTC. Drawing the rest from reference TRBV5-4 and TRBJ2-7, the complete variable domain is ETGVTQSPTHLIKTRGQQVTLRCSSQSGHNTVSWYQQALGQGPQFIFQYYREEENGRGNFPPRFSGLQFPNYSSELNVNALELDDSALYLCASSLGTTFSYEQYFGPGTRLTVT.

CDR3 sequence: CATSQGDGNQPQHF. Written as DNA, the CDR3 is TGTGCCACGAGTCAGGGAGATGGCAATCAGCCCCAGCATTTT. This chain links TRBV7-2 with TRBJ1-5, with D perhaps TRBD1 (5 bases). The CDR3 totals 14 residues. Germline V gene data show CDR1 as SGHTA and CDR2 as FQGNSA. V was clipped by 10 bases and J by 2 bases, with 15 bases between them.

The chain has TRBV11-2 and TRBJ2-7; TRBD2 might be the D (6 bases). Germline-derived CDR1 and CDR2 are SGHAT and FQNNGV. This CDR3 comprises 16 residues. Trimming cost V 6 bases and J 6 bases, with 24 bases left between them. The CDR3 DNA is TGTGCCAGCAGACCCTCTTCCGGGACTCGCCTATCCGAGCAGTACTTC. Translation: CASRPSSGTRLSEQYF.